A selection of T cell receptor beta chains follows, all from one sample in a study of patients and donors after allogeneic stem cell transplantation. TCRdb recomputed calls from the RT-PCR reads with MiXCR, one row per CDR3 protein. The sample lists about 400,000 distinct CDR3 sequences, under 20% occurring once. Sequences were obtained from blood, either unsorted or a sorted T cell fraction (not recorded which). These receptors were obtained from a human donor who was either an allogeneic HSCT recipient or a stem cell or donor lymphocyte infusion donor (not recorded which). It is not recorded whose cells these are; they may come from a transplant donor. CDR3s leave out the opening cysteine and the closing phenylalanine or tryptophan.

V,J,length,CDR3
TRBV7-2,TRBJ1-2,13,ASSLEGHRNYGYT
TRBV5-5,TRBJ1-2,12,ASSGGQQRYGYT
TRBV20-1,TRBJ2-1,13,SARDALAGLDEQF
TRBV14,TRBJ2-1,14,ASSRLGGTPFDEQF
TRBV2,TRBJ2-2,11,ASRSRGNGELF
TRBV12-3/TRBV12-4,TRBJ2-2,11,ASILSGTGGVF
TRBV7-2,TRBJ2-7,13,ASSPQGIRSYEQY
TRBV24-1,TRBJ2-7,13,ATSDTLAGAGEQY
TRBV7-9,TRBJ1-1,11,ASSLGTDRQAF
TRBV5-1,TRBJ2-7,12,ASSLAGPSNEQY
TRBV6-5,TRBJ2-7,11,ASSYSTRTEQY
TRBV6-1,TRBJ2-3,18,ASSGLEGLAGGHSTDTQY
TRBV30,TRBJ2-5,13,AWSVTGRRGETQY
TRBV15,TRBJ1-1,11,ATSRVGGQSAF
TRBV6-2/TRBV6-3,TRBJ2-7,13,ASSRHRDSSYEQY
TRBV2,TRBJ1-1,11,ASRDNMNTEAF
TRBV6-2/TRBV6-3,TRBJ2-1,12,ASSAPEKYNEQF
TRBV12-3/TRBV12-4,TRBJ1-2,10,ASSLPGTGYT
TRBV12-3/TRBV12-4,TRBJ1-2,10,ASTGRNYGYT
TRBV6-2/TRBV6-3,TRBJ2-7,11,ASSYTTDYEQY
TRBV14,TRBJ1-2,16,ASSQEVLSVQEVYGYT
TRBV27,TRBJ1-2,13,ASSFGATDKDGYT
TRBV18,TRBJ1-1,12,ASCQRDSGCLAF
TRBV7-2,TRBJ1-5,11,ASSLQLDQPQH
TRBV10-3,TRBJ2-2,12,AITRGANTGELF
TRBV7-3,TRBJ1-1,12,ASSLDGRKTEAF
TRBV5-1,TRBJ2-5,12,ASSEGLAEETQY
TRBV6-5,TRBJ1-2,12,ASSYDPGGYGYT
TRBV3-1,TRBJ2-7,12,ASSQDGTGYEQY
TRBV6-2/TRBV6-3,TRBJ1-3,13,ASSRPVRSGNTIY
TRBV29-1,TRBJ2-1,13,SGGVDRPLNNEQF
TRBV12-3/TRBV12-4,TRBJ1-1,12,ASSRSGTMSEAF
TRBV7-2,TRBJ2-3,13,ASSFTAIPTDTQY
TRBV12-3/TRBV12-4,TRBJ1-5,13,ASSSAGGRGQPQH
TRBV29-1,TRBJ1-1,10,SVVKGPTEAF
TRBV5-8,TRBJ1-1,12,ASSLRYRGSEAF
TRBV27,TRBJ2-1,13,ASTPGTGGYNEQF